This T cell receptor (beta chain) was profiled in a study of blood T cell repertoires in COVID-19. This CDR3 has 16 residues. Germline V gene sequence: CDR1 SGHVS, CDR2 FQNEAQ. V shed 2 bases and J 1 base; nucleotides not matched to a gene: 3. The age range of participants was 18 to 89 years, with residence in about two dozen US areas. Using immunoSEQ multiplex PCR, the repertoire was profiled, and TCRdb retains in-frame clones only, with some absent. The repertoire consists of around 280,000 clones, with around 90% occurring once and the leading ten covering less than 2%. Sequencing was carried out using PBMCs or T cells enriched from blood (not recorded which). The sequence derives from a woman aged 18-35 years with acute COVID-19. The chain recombines TRBV7-8 with TRBJ2-5; 11 bases line up with TRBD2. CDR3 nucleotides: TGTGCCAGCAGCTTACTAGCGGGAGGAATCCAAGAGACCCAGTACTTC. Protein sequence: CASSLLAGGIQETQYF.